This TCR beta chain was identified during a study of blood T cell repertoires in COVID-19. Study overall: The origin of the acute and convalescent COVID-19 samples was the United States, Italy and Spain. PBMCs, B-cell-depleted T cells, or T cells were the source of the cDNA or gDNA that made up the material.

Methods used by the authors: Quantification of nucleated cells was approximated via reference gene primer amplification. Produced via immunoSEQ multiplex PCR; TCRdb's table is partial and in-frame only. The V and J calls and the clone size are those of that table, but D and trimming were determined from the DNA. The profile covers approximately 120,000 clones, with roughly 69% appearing a single time and 2% to 2.5% taken by the ten largest. This clone showed up just a few times. Germline V gene data show CDR1 as LNHDA and CDR2 as SQIVND (reference sequence). Deletions cut 4 bases from V and 2 bases from J, with 11 bases between. The CDR3 runs 14 residues.

The sequenced sample was peripheral blood. The gene calls are TRBV19 and TRBJ1-1; a possible D gene is TRBD1 (6 bases). This sequence was found in a woman aged 65 to 85 with acute or convalescent COVID-19. CDR3 in amino acids: CASSTMDSNTEAFF. CDR3 DNA sequence: TGTGCCAGTAGTACCATGGACAGTAACACTGAAGCTTTCTTT.